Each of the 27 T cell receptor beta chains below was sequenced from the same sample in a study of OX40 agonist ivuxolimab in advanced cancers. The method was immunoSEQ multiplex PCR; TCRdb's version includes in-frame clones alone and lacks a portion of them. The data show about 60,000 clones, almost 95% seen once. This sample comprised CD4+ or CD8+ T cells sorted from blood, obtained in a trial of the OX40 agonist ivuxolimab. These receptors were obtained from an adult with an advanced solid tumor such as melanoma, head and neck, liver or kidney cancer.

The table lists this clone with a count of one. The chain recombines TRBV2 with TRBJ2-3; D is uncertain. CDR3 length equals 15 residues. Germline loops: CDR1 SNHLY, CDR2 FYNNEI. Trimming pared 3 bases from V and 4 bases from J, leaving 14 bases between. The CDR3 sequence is CASSDQLSRSDTQYF. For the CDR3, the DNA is TGTGCCAGCAGTGATCAACTATCTCGATCAGATACGCAGTATTTT.

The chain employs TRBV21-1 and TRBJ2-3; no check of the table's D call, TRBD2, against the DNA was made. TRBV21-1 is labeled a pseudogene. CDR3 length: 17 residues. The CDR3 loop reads CASSNGLVLAVPDTQYF. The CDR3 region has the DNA TGTGCCAGCAGCAACGGACTAGTCCTGGCTGTCCCAGATACGCAGTATTTT.

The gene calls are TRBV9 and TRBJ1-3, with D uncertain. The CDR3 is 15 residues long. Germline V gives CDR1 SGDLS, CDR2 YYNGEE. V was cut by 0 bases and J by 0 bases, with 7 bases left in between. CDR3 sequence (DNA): TGTGCCAGCAGCGTAGGGGGAGGCTCTGGAAACACCATATATTTT. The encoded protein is CASSVGGGSGNTIYF.

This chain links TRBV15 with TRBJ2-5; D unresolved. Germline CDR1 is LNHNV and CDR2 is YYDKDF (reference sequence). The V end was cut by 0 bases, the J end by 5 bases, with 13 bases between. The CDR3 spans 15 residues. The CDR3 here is CATSRDRRARETQYF. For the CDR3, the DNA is TGTGCCACCAGCAGAGATAGAAGGGCGCGGGAGACCCAGTACTTC. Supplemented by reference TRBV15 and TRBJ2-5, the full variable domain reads DAMVIQNPRYQVTQFGKPVTLSCSQTLNHNVMYWYQQKSSQAPKLLFHYYDKDFNNEADTPDNFQSRRPNTSFCFLDIRSPGLGDTAMYLCATSRDRRARETQYFGPGTRLLVL.

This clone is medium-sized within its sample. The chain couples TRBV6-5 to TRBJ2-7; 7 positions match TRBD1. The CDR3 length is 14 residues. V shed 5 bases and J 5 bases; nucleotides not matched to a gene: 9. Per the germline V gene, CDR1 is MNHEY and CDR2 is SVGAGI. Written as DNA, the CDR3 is TGTGCCAGCAGTCCGACAGGGCCCTGGAACGAGCAGTACTTC. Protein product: CASSPTGPWNEQYF.

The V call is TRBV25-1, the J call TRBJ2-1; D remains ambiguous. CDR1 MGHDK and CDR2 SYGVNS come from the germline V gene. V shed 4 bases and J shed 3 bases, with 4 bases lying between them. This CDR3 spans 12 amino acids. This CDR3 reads CASSANYNEQFF. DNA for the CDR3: TGTGCCAGCAGTGCTAACTACAATGAGCAGTTCTTC. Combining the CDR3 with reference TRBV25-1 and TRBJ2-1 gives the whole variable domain EADIYQTPRYLVIGTGKKITLECSQTMGHDKMYWYQQDPGMELHLIHYSYGVNSTEKGDLSSESTVSRIRTEHFPLTLESARPSHTSQYLCASSANYNEQFFGPGTRLTVL.

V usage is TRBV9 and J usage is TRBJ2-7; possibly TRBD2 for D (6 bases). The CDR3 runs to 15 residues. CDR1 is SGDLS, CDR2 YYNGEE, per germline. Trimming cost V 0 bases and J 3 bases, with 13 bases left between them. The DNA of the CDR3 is TGTGCCAGCAGCGTAGACGGGGGAGGAGGCTACGAGCAGTACTTC. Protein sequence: CASSVDGGGGYEQYF.

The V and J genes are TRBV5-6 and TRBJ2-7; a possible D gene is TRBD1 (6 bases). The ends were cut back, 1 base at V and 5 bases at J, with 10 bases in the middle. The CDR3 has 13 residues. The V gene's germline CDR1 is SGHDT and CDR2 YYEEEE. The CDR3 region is CASSLNRENEQYF. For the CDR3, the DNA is TGTGCCAGCAGCTTGAACAGGGAAAACGAGCAGTACTTC.

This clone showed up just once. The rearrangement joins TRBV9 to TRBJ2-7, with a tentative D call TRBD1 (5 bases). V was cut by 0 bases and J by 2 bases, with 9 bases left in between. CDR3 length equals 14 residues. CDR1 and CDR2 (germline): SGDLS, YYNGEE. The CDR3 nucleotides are TGTGCCAGCAGCGTAGTGTTGACAGCCTACGAGCAGTACTTC. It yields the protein CASSVVLTAYEQYF.

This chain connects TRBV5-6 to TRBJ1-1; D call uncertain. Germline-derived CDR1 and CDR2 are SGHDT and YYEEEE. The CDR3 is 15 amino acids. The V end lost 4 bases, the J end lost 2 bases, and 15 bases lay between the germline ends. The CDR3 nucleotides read TGTGCCAGCAGCCTACGGAGACGCGGAAACACTGAAGCTTTCTTT. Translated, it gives CASSLRRRGNTEAFF.

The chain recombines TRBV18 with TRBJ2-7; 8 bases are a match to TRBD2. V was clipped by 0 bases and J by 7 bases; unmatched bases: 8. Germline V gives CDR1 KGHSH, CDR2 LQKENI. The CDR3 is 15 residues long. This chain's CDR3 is CASSPPLAGRGEQYF. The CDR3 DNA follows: TGTGCCAGCTCACCACCCCTAGCGGGTCGCGGGGAGCAGTACTTC.

The CDR3 sequence is CASSRTAGGKKLFF. CDR3 sequence (DNA): TGTGCCAGCAGTCGCACGGCAGGGGGGAAAAAACTGTTTTTT. V gene TRBV6-5 combines with J gene TRBJ1-4; 7 positions agree with TRBD1. J was trimmed by 9 bases and V by 5 bases; bases with no gene match: 9. Per the germline V gene, CDR1 is MNHEY and CDR2 is SVGAGI. This CDR3 has 14 amino acids.

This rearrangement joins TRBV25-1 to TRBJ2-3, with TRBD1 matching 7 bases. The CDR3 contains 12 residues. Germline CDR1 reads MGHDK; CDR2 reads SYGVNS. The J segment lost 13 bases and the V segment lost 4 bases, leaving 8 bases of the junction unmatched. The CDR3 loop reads CASSGIRDSEYF. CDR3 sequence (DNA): TGTGCCAGCAGTGGGATAAGGGACAGCGAGTATTTT.

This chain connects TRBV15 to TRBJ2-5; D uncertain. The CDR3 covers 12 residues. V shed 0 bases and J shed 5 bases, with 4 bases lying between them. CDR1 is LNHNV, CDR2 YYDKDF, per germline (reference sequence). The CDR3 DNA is TGTGCCACCAGCAGAGATCGGGAGACCCAGTACTTC. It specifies CATSRDRETQYF.

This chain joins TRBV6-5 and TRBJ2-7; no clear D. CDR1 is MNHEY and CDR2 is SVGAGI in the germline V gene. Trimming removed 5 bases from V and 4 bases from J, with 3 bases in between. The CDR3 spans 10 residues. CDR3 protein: CASSEYEQYF. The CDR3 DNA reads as TGTGCCAGCAGTGAATACGAGCAGTACTTC.

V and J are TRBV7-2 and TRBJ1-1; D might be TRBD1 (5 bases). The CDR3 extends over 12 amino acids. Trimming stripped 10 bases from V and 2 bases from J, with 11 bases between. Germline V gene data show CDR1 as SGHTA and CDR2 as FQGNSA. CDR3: CATSRVNTEAFF. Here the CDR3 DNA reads TGTGCCACTTCCAGGGTTAACACTGAAGCTTTCTTT. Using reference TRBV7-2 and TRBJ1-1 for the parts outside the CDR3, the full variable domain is GAGVSQSPSNKVTEKGKDVELRCDPISGHTALYWYRQSLGQGLEFLIYFQGNSAPDKSGLPSDRFSAERTGGSVSTLTIQRTQQEDSAVYLCATSRVNTEAFFGQGTRLTVV.

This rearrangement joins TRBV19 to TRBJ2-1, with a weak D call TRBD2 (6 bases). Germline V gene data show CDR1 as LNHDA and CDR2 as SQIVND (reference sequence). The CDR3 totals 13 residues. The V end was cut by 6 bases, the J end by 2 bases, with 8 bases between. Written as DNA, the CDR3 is TGTGCCAGTAGGGACTATACCTACAATGAGCAGTTCTTC. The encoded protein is CASRDYTYNEQFF.

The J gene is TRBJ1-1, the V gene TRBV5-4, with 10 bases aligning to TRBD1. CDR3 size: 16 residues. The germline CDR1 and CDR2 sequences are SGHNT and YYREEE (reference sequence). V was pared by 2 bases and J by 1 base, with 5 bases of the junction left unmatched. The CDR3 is CASSFAWTGGNTEAFF. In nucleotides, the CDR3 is TGTGCCAGCAGCTTCGCCTGGACAGGGGGGAACACTGAAGCTTTCTTT.

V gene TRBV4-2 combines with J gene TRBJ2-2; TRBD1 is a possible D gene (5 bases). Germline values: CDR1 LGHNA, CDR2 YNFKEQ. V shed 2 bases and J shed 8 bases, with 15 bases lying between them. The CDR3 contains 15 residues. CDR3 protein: CASSQMIGAKGELFF. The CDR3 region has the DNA TGTGCCAGCAGCCAAATGATAGGGGCCAAAGGGGAGCTGTTTTTT.

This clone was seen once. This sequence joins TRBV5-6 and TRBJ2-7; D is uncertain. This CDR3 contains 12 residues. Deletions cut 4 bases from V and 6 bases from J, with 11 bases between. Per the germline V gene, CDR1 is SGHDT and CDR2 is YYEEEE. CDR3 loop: CASSAEPGEQYF. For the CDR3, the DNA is TGTGCCAGCAGCGCGGAACCGGGCGAGCAGTACTTC.

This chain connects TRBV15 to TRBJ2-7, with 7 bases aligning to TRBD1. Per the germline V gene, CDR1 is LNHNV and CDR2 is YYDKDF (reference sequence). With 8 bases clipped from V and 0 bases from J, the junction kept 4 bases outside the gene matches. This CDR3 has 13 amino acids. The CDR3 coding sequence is TGTGCCACCGAGGACAGGTCCTCCTACGAGCAGTACTTC. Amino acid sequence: CATEDRSSYEQYF.

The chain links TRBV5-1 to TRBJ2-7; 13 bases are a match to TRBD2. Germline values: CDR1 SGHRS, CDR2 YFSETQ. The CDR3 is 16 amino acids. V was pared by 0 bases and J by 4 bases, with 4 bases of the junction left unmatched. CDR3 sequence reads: CASSLGRTSGSYEQYF. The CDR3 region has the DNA TGCGCCAGCAGCTTGGGCCGGACTAGCGGGAGTTACGAGCAGTACTTC.

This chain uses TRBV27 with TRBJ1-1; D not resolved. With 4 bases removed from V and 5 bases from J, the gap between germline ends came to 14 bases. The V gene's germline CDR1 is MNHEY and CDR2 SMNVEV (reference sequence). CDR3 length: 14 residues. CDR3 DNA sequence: TGTGCCAGCAGTTGGAAGGCAGTGGGAACTGAAGCTTTCTTT. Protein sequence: CASSWKAVGTEAFF.

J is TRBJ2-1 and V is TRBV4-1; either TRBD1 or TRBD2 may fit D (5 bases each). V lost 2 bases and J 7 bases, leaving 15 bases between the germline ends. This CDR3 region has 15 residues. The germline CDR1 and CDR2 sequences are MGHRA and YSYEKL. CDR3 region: CASSQTPGAINEQFF. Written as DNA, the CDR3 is TGCGCCAGCAGCCAAACGCCCGGGGCCATTAATGAGCAGTTCTTC.

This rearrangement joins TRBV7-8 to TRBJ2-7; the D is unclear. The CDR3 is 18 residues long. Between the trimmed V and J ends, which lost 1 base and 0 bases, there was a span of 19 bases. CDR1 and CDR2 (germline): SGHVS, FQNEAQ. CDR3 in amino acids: CASSLEGRLATSSYEQYF. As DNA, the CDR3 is TGTGCCAGCAGCTTAGAAGGGCGGCTGGCAACAAGCTCCTACGAGCAGTACTTC. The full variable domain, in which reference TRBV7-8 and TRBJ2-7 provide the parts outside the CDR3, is GAGVSQSPRYKVAKRGQDVALRCDPISGHVSLFWYQQALGQGPEFLTYFQNEAQLDKSGLPSDRFFAERPEGSVSTLKIQRTQQEDSAVYLCASSLEGRLATSSYEQYFGPGTRLTVT.

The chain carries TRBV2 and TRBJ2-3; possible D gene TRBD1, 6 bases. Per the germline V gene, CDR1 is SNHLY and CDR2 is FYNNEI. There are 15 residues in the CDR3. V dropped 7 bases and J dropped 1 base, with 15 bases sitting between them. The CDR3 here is CASIPRGYGTDTQYF. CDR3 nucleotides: TGTGCCAGCATCCCCAGGGGCTACGGCACAGATACGCAGTATTTT.

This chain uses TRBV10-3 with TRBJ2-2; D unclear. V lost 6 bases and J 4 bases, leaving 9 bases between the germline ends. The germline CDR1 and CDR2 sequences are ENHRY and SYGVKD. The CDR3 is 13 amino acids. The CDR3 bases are TGTGCCATCAGGGACGGTGCCACCGGGGAGCTGTTTTTT. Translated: CAIRDGATGELFF.